This TCR beta chain was captured by sequencing in a study of T cell responses to AZD1222 COVID-19 vaccine. Generated by immunoSEQ multiplex PCR, the TCRdb table keeps only in-frame clones and is missing some. The data contain about 31,000 clones, around 87% of them seen just once; the ten biggest clones take up 12% to 15%. The CDR3 covers 13 residues. Trimming stripped 6 bases from V and 0 bases from J, with 7 bases between. Per germline, CDR1 MRHNA and CDR2 SNTAGT. The origin of this receptor is an adult who received the AZD1222 COVID-19 vaccine. The specimen comprised peripheral blood, sampled 28 days after the second AZD1222 dose. The rearrangement uses TRBV6-4 and TRBJ2-3; D gene uncertain. The CDR3 loop is CASRSDSTDTQYF. The CDR3 coding sequence is TGTGCCAGCAGATCCGACAGCACAGATACGCAGTATTTT.